This TCR beta chain was documented in a study of blood T cell repertoires in COVID-19. Study information: Samples of COVID-19 (acute and convalescent) were obtained from the United States, Italy and Spain.

In the original analysis: Estimation of nucleated cell counts relied on the amplification of reference gene primers. TCRdb's copy holds only in-frame clones and misses some; the assay was immunoSEQ multiplex PCR. D and trimming come from the DNA, and the V and J calls and clone size come from that table. Of 160,000 or so clones in the sample, 85% to 90% were seen once. Germline V lookup: CDR1 GTSNPN, CDR2 SVGIG (reference sequence). The CDR3 is 14 residues long. J was trimmed by 4 bases and V by 4 bases; bases with no gene match: 6. The chain couples TRBV30 to TRBJ2-3, with TRBD1 matching 9 bases. Sequencing was performed on peripheral blood. The sequence was collected from a woman aged 40 to 50 with acute or convalescent COVID-19. CDR3 amino acids: CAWNRGQGADTQYF. Here the CDR3 DNA reads TGTGCCTGGAACAGGGGGCAGGGGGCAGATACGCAGTATTTT. Full variable domain (rest looked up from reference TRBV30 and TRBJ2-3): SQTIHQWPATLVQPVGSPLSLECTVEGTSNPNLYWYRQAAGRGLQLLFYSVGIGQISSEVPQNLSASRPQDRQFILSSKKLLLSDSGFYLCAWNRGQGADTQYFGPGTRLTVL.